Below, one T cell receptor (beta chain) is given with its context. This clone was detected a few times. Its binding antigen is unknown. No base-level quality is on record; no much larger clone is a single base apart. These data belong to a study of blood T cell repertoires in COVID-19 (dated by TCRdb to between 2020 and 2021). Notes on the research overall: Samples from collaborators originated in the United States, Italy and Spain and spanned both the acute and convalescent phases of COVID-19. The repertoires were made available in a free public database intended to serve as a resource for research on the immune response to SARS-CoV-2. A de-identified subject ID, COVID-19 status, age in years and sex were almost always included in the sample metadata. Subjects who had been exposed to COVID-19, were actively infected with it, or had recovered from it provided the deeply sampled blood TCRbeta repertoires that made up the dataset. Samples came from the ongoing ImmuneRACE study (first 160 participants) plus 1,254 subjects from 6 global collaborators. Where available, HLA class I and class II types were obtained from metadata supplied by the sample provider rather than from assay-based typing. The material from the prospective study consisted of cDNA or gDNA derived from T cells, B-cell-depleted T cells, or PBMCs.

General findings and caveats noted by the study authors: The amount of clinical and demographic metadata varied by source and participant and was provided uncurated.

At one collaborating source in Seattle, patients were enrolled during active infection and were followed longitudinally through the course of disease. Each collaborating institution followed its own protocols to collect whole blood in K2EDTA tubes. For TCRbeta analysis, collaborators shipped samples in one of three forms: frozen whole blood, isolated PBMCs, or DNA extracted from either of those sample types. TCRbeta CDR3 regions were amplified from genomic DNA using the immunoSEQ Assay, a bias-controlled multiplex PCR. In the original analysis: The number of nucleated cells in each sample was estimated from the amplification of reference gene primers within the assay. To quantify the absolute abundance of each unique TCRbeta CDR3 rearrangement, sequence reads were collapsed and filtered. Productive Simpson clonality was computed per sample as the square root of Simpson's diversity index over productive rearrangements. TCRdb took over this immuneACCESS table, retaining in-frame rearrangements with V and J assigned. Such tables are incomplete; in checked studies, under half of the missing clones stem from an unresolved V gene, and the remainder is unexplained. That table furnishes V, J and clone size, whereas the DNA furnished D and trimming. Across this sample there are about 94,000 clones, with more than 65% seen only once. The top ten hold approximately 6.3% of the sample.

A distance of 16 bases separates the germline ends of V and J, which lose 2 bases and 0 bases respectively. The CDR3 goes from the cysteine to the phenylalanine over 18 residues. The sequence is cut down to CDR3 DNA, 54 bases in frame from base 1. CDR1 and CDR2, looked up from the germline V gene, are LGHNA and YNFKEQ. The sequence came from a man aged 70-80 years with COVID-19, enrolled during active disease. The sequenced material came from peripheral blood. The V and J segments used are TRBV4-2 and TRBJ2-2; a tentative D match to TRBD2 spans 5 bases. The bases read TGTGCCAGCAGCCAAAAAACCTGGACTGACGCGAACACCGGGGAGCTGTTTTTT. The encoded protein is CASSQKTWTDANTGELFF.